What follows is one TCR beta chain and its context. Its recognized antigen is unknown. One base away there is no much larger clone; base qualities are not given. Patients with a history of autoimmune disease or receiving systemic immunosuppression were excluded from the trial. In every dose cohort, peripheral blood was drawn for TCR sequencing at baseline, cycle 4 day 1, and cycle 7 day 1. The samples were drawn from a first-in-human, open-label, multicenter phase I dose-escalation trial of ivuxolimab. Adults with locally advanced or metastatic head and neck squamous cell, hepatocellular, melanoma or renal cell carcinoma were enrolled in the trial. CD4+ and CD8+ T cells were sorted separately from peripheral blood before TCR sequencing. The record originates from a study of OX40 agonist ivuxolimab in advanced cancers. With regard to the full study: Ivuxolimab, which targeted the costimulatory receptor OX40 (CD134), was an agonistic, fully human IgG2 monoclonal antibody. Partial responses occurred in three dose-escalation patients, of whom one had hepatocellular carcinoma and two had cutaneous melanoma. Intravenous ivuxolimab was administered to patients every 2 weeks at six dose levels: 0.01, 0.1, 0.3, 1.5, 3 and 10 mg/kg. The paper describes the monotherapy dose-escalation part (N of about 54 patients) of the phase I trial of ivuxolimab. Peripheral TCRbeta sequencing was intended to test whether TCR sequence diversity was altered and clonal T-cell expansion was caused by ivuxolimab. Among the approximately 50 dose-escalation patients, approximately 20 had hepatocellular carcinoma, roughly 15 melanoma, 9 renal cell carcinoma and 9 head and neck cancer. A male proportion of around 80% and a mean age of 60 years, ranging from roughly 23 to 90, were recorded for the dose-escalation cohort. Patients were allowed to have had prior anti-PD-1, anti-PD-L1 or anti-CTLA-4 therapy, and around 40% of the dose-escalation patients had previously received checkpoint inhibitors.

Here is what the overall study found, with its caveats: At doses of 0.1 to 3.0 mg/kg, clonal expansion of both CD4+ and CD8+ blood T cells was observed from baseline to week 6. In the 0.1-3.0 mg/kg groups, partial responders were among the patients with the lowest normalized peripheral clonal expansion, particularly in CD8+ T cells. After ivuxolimab, CD8+ T cells had more expanded clones than CD4+ T cells on average. The antigen specificity of the peripheral T cells that underwent clonal expansion was not determined. Low levels of normalized T-cell clonal expansion were also shown by some nonresponding patients.

For sequencing of the TCRbeta CDR3 region, genomic DNA was extracted from the sorted cells. The immunoSEQ Assay was used to sequence the TCRbeta CDR3 regions. TCRdb limited this immuneACCESS table to in-frame rearrangements with V and J called. A share of clones is missing; checked studies link under half to unresolved V genes, and the rest is unexplained. The sample includes about 140,000 clones, with 85% to 95% observed a single time. Over 0.8% of the sample goes to the ten largest clones. The germline V gene yields MGHRA for CDR1 and YSYEKL for CDR2. Reading from cysteine to phenylalanine, the CDR3 counts 13 amino acids. The retained sequence is limited to the CDR3, 39 bases, with the frame set at the first base. Between the V and J ends, shortened by 4 bases and 3 bases respectively, the junction contains 10 bases.

This receptor was obtained from an adult with an advanced solid tumor such as melanoma, head and neck, liver or kidney cancer. Sequences were derived from CD4+ or CD8+ T cells sorted from blood, sampled in a trial of the OX40 agonist ivuxolimab. The rearranged segments are TRBV4-1 and TRBJ2-7, with the D gene too uncertain to name. The CDR3 in this case is CASSPAGNYEQYF. The DNA sequence is as follows: TGCGCCAGCAGCCCGGCAGGCAACTACGAGCAGTACTTC.